The following is a T cell receptor beta chain sequence with its context. Trimming removed 2 bases from V and 1 base from J, with 12 bases in between. The CDR3 covers 16 residues. Germline CDR1 reads LNHDA; CDR2 reads SQIVND (reference sequence). These data originate in a study of technical replicates of blood from a few donors. Profiled with immunoSEQ multiplex PCR; TCRdb holds only in-frame clones, not every one. This table has 65,000 to 90,000 clones, about 94% appearing once. Sequenced: T cells isolated from PBMCs. The chain employs TRBV19 and TRBJ1-3; tentative D call: TRBD1 (6 bases). The clonotype originates from a human donor in good health. As DNA, the CDR3 is TGTGCCAGTAGTATAATCCCCGGACAGTCTGGAAACACCATATATTTT. This gives the protein CASSIIPGQSGNTIYF.